This T cell receptor beta chain derives from a study of T-cell reconstitution after alpha-beta-depleted transplantation in children. CDR1 is SGHKS and CDR2 is YYEKEE in the germline V gene (reference sequence). Between the trimmed V and J ends, which lost 0 bases and 5 bases, there was a span of 14 bases. This CDR3 has 16 amino acids. For TCRbeta, the library was prepared with unique molecular identifiers. TCRdb reprocessed the PCR reads via MiXCR and lists one record per CDR3 protein. In the table there are 150,000 to 200,000 distinct CDR3 sequences, around 7% of which are singletons. The sequencing here drew on PBMCs from the stem cell graft donor, taken from the stem cell graft. This sequence joins TRBV5-5 and TRBJ2-2; D unresolved. The source of this sequence is a human donor who donated a stem cell graft to a child with Wiskott-Aldrich syndrome. CDR3 sequence (DNA): TGTGCCAGCAGCTTGGGGGCAGGAAGGCCGACCGGGGAGCTGTTTTTT. The encoded protein is CASSLGAGRPTGELFF. The full variable domain, rest sourced from reference TRBV5-5 and TRBJ2-2, is DAGVTQSPTHLIKTRGQQVTLRCSPISGHKSVSWYQQVLGQGPQFIFQYYEKEERGRGNFPDRFSARQFPNYSSELNVNALLLGDSALYLCASSLGAGRPTGELFFGEGSRLTVL.